This is a list of T cell receptor beta chains from one sample in a study of shared clonotypes between healthy human individuals. Measured with immunoSEQ multiplex PCR; TCRdb has only the in-frame clones, and not every one. Of some 2,000,000 clones listed, about 94% are singletons. Sequencing was done on a sample of naive CD4+ T cells sorted from blood. Every receptor here comes from a man younger than 35 in good health. Each CDR3 is given with its conserved first and last residue. The order of the fields is D gene, clone size, V gene, J gene, CDR3 protein, CDR3 DNA. D genes are given only for firm matches. Clone size is not always given. Where it is, it says once, few, many or a class for expanded clones.

TRBD2	.	TRBV10-1	TRBJ2-7	CASRGCEASGNHEQYF	TGCGCCAGCAGGGGGTGCGAGGCTAGCGGGAACCACGAGCAGTACTTC
.	.	TRBV11-2	TRBJ1-1	CASSLVTGMNTEAFF	TGTGCCAGCAGCTTAGTTACAGGGATGAACACTGAAGCTTTCTTT
.	.	TRBV2	TRBJ2-5	CASSSQALGQETQYF	TGTGCCAGCAGTTCCCAGGCCTTGGGCCAAGAGACCCAGTACTTC
.	.	TRBV2	TRBJ1-6	CASSVSRPGYVNSPLHF	TGTGCCAGCAGTGTGTCTCGTCCGGGCTATGTTAATTCACCCCTCCACTTT
.	.	TRBV6-1	TRBJ2-3	CASSDGVYTDTQYF	TGTGCCAGCAGTGATGGAGTTTACACAGATACGCAGTATTTT
.	once	TRBV5-5	TRBJ1-6	CASSANPGGTNSPLHF	TGTGCCAGCAGCGCAAATCCCGGCGGGACTAATTCACCCCTCCACTTT
TRBD1	.	TRBV7-9	TRBJ2-1	CASSLDRATYNEQFF	TGTGCCAGCAGCTTGGACAGGGCTACCTACAATGAGCAGTTCTTC
TRBD1	.	TRBV5-1	TRBJ2-7	CASREQGADNEQYF	TGCGCCAGCAGGGAACAGGGGGCGGACAACGAGCAGTACTTC
TRBD2	.	TRBV10-2	TRBJ2-3	CASSDRRLAGDTQYF	TGCGCCAGCAGTGATAGGCGACTAGCGGGGGATACGCAGTATTTT
.	.	TRBV21-1	TRBJ1-5	CASSKEKGPDQPQHF	TGTGCCAGCAGCAAAGAAAAGGGGCCTGATCAGCCCCAGCATTTT
.	.	TRBV6-1	TRBJ1-5	CASSETTAHPDSNQPQHF	TGTGCCAGCAGTGAAACTACAGCCCATCCCGATAGCAATCAGCCCCAGCATTTT
TRBD1	.	TRBV9	TRBJ2-2	CASSVSDRGRITGELFF	TGTGCCAGCAGCGTATCTGACAGGGGGCGTATCACCGGGGAGCTGTTTTTT
.	.	TRBV2	TRBJ1-3	CASSEAISYSGNTIYF	TGTGCCAGCAGTGAAGCGATTTCTTACTCTGGAAACACCATATATTTT
.	.	TRBV5-1	TRBJ2-7	CASSDPEQYF	TGCGCCAGCAGCGACCCCGAGCAGTACTTC
.	.	TRBV25-1	TRBJ1-1	CASSEFWGGLDTEAFF	TGTGCCAGCAGTGAATTTTGGGGGGGTTTGGACACTGAAGCTTTCTTT
.	once	TRBV5-1	TRBJ2-7	CASRIGSSYEQYF	TGCGCCAGCAGAATTGGGTCCTCCTACGAGCAGTACTTC
.	.	TRBV7-3	TRBJ2-3	CASSLTISTDTQYF	TGTGCCAGCAGCTTGACTATAAGCACAGATACGCAGTATTTT
.	.	TRBV5-1	TRBJ2-1	CASSPGTPLLGSLIYNEQFF	TGCGCCAGCAGCCCGGGGACACCCCTACTAGGCTCACTCATCTACAATGAGCAGTTCTTC
.	.	TRBV7-8	TRBJ1-6	CASSYQGSGTNSPLHF	TGTGCCAGCAGCTATCAAGGGTCCGGGACCAATTCACCCCTCCACTTT
.	.	TRBV2	TRBJ2-4	CASSPTENIQYF	TGTGCCAGCAGTCCGACAGAAAACATTCAGTACTTC
TRBD2	.	TRBV2	TRBJ2-1	CASSEEKGLAEPLDSEQFF	TGTGCCAGCAGTGAAGAAAAAGGACTAGCGGAACCTCTTGATAGTGAGCAGTTCTTC
.	.	TRBV13	TRBJ1-2	CAAGPASYGYTF	TGTGCCGCGGGGCCGGCGTCCTATGGCTACACCTTC
.	.	TRBV27	TRBJ1-6	CASTQQSSYNSPLHF	TGTGCCAGCACTCAACAGAGCTCCTATAATTCACCCCTCCACTTT
TRBD1	.	TRBV14	TRBJ1-4	CASSQDVRDSNEKLFF	TGTGCCAGCAGCCAAGATGTAAGGGACAGCAATGAAAAACTGTTTTTT
TRBD2	.	TRBV2	TRBJ2-1	CASSGEAGLAGIGQFF	TGTGCCAGCAGTGGGGAAGCGGGACTAGCGGGGATAGGGCAGTTCTTC
.	.	TRBV7-6	TRBJ2-1	CASSLLSGSTEQFF	TGTGCCAGCAGCTTATTGTCGGGTAGTACTGAGCAGTTCTTC
.	.	TRBV2	TRBJ1-1	CASTSDGGTEAFF	TGTGCCAGCACGTCGGATGGGGGCACTGAAGCTTTCTTT
.	.	TRBV5-1	TRBJ2-2	CASTQGQGTGELFF	TGCGCCAGCACGCAAGGGCAGGGCACCGGGGAGCTGTTTTTT
.	.	TRBV2	TRBJ1-5	CASSSLSGDQPQHF	TGTGCCAGCAGCTCCCTGTCAGGCGACCAGCCCCAGCATTTT